The T cell receptor (beta chain) under discussion was sequenced for a study of blood T cells in healthy people across ages. About the research overall: About one barcoded beta molecule was captured per two T cells (by template switching). Study findings and constraints: Estimates drawn from one million T cells were deemed to understate diversity.

Germline assignment: CDR1 SGHTA and CDR2 FQGNSA. The ends were cut back, 0 bases at V and 1 base at J, with 17 bases in the middle. The length of the CDR3 is 18 residues. For the second PCR, which ran for roughly 6 to 12 cycles, a sample-barcoded 5' primer and a J-beta primer mix were used. Any given sample supplied a minimum of 3 million CDR3-containing paired-end reads. TCRdb re-called the 5' RACE reads through MiXCR, storing one row per CDR3 protein. This table has some 640,000 distinct CDR3 sequences, more than 40% appearing once. This clonotype appeared a few times. As yet, its antigen is unknown.

The specimen was blood. The chain uses TRBV7-2 and TRBJ2-3; D ambiguous. This sequence was found in a woman in her sixties or seventies in good health. The CDR3 reads CASSLASWTPIRTDTQYF. The CDR3 coding sequence is TGTGCCAGCAGCTTAGCGTCTTGGACCCCCATTCGCACAGATACGCAGTATTTT.